This T cell receptor beta chain was obtained from a study of blood T cell repertoires in COVID-19. Study-level information: Samples came from the United States, Italy and Spain, spanning acute and convalescent COVID-19.

Sequencing was performed with immunoSEQ multiplex PCR; in TCRdb, only in-frame clones are kept and a portion is missing. The table has about 170,000 clones, 82% seen once; the top ten hold around 8%. The length of the CDR3 is 18 residues. Germline CDR1 and CDR2: LNHDA and SQIVND (reference sequence). Concerning this clone: At one of its ends the junction is not consistent with the germline gene, which may arise from a read error.

This TCR was recovered from a woman in her sixties or seventies with acute or convalescent COVID-19. The sequenced material came from peripheral blood. The chain employs TRBV19 and TRBJ1-4; tentative D call: TRBD1 (5 bases). This CDR3 reads CASTIGSGWGVPDEKLFF. DNA of the CDR3: TGTGCCAGTACTATAGGTTCGGGCTGGGGCGTTCCCGATGAAAAACTGTTTTTT.